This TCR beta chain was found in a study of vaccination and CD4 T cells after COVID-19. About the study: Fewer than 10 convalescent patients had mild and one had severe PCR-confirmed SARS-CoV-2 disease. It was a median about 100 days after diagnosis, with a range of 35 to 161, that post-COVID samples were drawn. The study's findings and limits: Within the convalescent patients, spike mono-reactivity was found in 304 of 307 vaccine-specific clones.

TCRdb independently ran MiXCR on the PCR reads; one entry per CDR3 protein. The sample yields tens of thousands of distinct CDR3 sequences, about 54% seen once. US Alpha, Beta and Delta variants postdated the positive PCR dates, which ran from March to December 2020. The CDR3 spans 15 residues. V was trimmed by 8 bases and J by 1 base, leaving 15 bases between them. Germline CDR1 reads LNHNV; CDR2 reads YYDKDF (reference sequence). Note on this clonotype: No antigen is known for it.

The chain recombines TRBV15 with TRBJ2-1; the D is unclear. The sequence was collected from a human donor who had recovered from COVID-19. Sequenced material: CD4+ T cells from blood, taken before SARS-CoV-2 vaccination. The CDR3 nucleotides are TGTGCCACCGCCCCCGGGCAGAAGTCCTACAATGAGCAGTTCTTC. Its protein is CATAPGQKSYNEQFF. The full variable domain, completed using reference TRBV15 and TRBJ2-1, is DAMVIQNPRYQVTQFGKPVTLSCSQTLNHNVMYWYQQKSSQAPKLLFHYYDKDFNNEADTPDNFQSRRPNTSFCFLDIRSPGLGDTAMYLCATAPGQKSYNEQFFGPGTRLTVL.